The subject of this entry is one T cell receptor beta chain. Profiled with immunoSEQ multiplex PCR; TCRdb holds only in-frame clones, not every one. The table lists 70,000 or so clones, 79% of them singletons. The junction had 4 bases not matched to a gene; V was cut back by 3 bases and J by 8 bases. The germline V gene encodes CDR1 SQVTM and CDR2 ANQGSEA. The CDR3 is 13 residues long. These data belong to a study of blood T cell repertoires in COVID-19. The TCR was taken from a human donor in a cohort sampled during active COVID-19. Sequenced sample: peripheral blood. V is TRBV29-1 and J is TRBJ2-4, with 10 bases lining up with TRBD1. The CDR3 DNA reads TGCAGCGTTGATGGGACAGGGGAGGACATTCAGTACTTC. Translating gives CSVDGTGEDIQYF. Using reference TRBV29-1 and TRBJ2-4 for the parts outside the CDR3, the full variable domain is SAVISQKPSRDICQRGTSLTIQCQVDSQVTMMFWYRQQPGQSLTLIATANQGSEATYESGFVIDKFPISRPNLTFSTLTVSNMSPEDSSIYLCSVDGTGEDIQYFGAGTRLSVL.